Listed below are T cell receptor beta chains from one sample, sequenced in a study of blood T cell repertoires in COVID-19. Sequencing was performed with immunoSEQ multiplex PCR; in TCRdb, only in-frame clones are kept and a portion is missing. The sample contains 250,000 to 300,000 clones, roughly 90% of which appear only once. Material: peripheral blood. Receptors originate from a woman aged 70-85 years with COVID-19, enrolled during active disease. CDR3s include the opening cysteine and the closing phenylalanine or tryptophan. A D gene is named only where the DNA matches it firmly. Rows may omit the clone size; those that give it use once, few, many or a size class.

d_call | j_call | v_call | clone_size | cdr3_nt | cdr3_aa
- | TRBJ2-3 | TRBV30 | - | TGTGCCTGGAGTGTAGCTTTCACAGATACGCAGTATTTT | CAWSVAFTDTQYF
- | TRBJ1-5 | TRBV7-2 | - | TGTGCCAGCAGCTTAGCGGTGGGACTGTGGGCGCAGCCCCAGCATTTT | CASSLAVGLWAQPQHF
TRBD1 | TRBJ2-5 | TRBV7-2 | - | TGTGCCAGCAGCTCTGGACAGGGGGGCAGGGAGACCCAGTACTTC | CASSSGQGGRETQYF
- | TRBJ2-3 | TRBV13 | once | TGTGCCAGCAGCCAGAGAGGGTCAGATACGCAGTATTTT | CASSQRGSDTQYF
- | TRBJ1-1 | TRBV11-2 | - | TGTGCCAGCAGCTTAGAAGTACTAGAAAACACTGAAGCTTTCTTT | CASSLEVLENTEAFF
- | TRBJ2-2 | TRBV4-1 | - | TGCGCCAGCAAAAAAACGGGGGTCGACACCGGGGAGCTGTTTTTT | CASKKTGVDTGELFF
- | TRBJ2-5 | TRBV24-1 | - | TGTGCCACCAGTGACCCGACAGGAGCCAGGGAGACCCAGTACTTC | CATSDPTGARETQYF
- | TRBJ1-4 | TRBV21-1 | - | TGTGCCAGGTCCGGGACAGGGGTCGCAACTAATGAAAAACTGTTTTTT | CARSGTGVATNEKLFF
- | TRBJ1-1 | TRBV2 | - | TGTGCCAGCATCGGCAGGGCGAACACTGAAGCTTTCTTT | CASIGRANTEAFF
TRBD2 | TRBJ2-1 | TRBV4-3 | - | TGCGCCAGCAGCCCAGGACTAGCGGGCCGTGCCTACAATGAGCAGTTCTTC | CASSPGLAGRAYNEQFF
TRBD2 | TRBJ2-7 | TRBV5-1 | once | TGCGCCAGCAGCTTCGCGACTAGCGGGGCTTACGAGCAGTACTTC | CASSFATSGAYEQYF
TRBD1 | TRBJ2-7 | TRBV2 | - | TGTGCCAGCAGCCAAGGGGGACAGGCAGACTCCGAGCAGTACTTC | CASSQGGQADSEQYF
TRBD1 | TRBJ2-7 | TRBV28 | - | TGTGCCAGCAGGACCGAACAGGGGGCGCGGGTTTACGAGCAGTACTTC | CASRTEQGARVYEQYF
- | TRBJ2-5 | TRBV30 | - | TGTGCCTGGAGTATACAGGTGGAGACCCAGTACTTC | CAWSIQVETQYF
TRBD1 | TRBJ1-1 | TRBV19 | - | TGTGCCAGTAGTATAGACGGCAGGGGGAAGACTGAAGCTTTCTTT | CASSIDGRGKTEAFF
- | TRBJ1-1 | TRBV6-5 | - | TGTGCCAGCAGTTACGAGCCAGGGGCCAACACTGAAGCTTTCTTT | CASSYEPGANTEAFF
- | TRBJ1-1 | TRBV19 | - | TGTGCCAGTAGTATATACGGGGACACTGAAGCTTTCTTT | CASSIYGDTEAFF
TRBD1 | TRBJ1-5 | TRBV19 | - | TGTGCCAGTAGTACGGACAGGACCTTTGCGCCCCAGCATTTT | CASSTDRTFAPQHF
TRBD2 | TRBJ2-3 | TRBV29-1 | many | TGCAGCGTTGAAGGACTAGCGGGGAGCACAGATACGCAGTATTTT | CSVEGLAGSTDTQYF
TRBD1 | TRBJ2-3 | TRBV11-2 | once | TGTGCCAGCAGTAAACAGGGACAGGCCCGTGGAGATACGCAGTATTTT | CASSKQGQARGDTQYF
TRBD2 | TRBJ2-1 | TRBV6-1 | - | TGTGCCAGCAGTGAAAAAAGGGCTAGCGGGGTGAGGAGCTCCTACAATGAGCAGTTCTTC | CASSEKRASGVRSSYNEQFF
- | TRBJ1-6 | TRBV19 | - | TGTGCCAGTAGTATAGAACTTAGCAATAATTCACCCCTCCACTTT | CASSIELSNNSPLHF
- | TRBJ1-1 | TRBV2 | - | TGTGCCAGCAGTATCACCGGGACTGGGAACACTGAAGCTTTCTTT | CASSITGTGNTEAFF
TRBD2 | TRBJ2-2 | TRBV10-1 | few | TGCGCCAGCAGTGTCCAGCGGGACGCCGGGGAGCTGTTTTTT | CASSVQRDAGELFF
- | TRBJ1-5 | TRBV7-8 | - | TGTGCCAGCAGCCCGACCGGGACTTTCAATCAGCCCCAGCATTTT | CASSPTGTFNQPQHF
TRBD2 | TRBJ2-7 | TRBV7-2 | - | TGTGCCAGCAGCTTGGGACTAGCTAGTAGCTACGAGCAGTACTTC | CASSLGLASSYEQYF
- | TRBJ2-7 | TRBV2 | - | TGTGCCGACAAACCAAGTATCTCTTACGAGCAGTACTTC | CADKPSISYEQYF
- | TRBJ1-2 | TRBV20-1 | few | TGCAGTGCTAGTGTAGGGAGCTATGGCTACACCTTC | CSASVGSYGYTF
- | TRBJ1-1 | TRBV6-2/TRBV6-3 | - | TGTGCCAGCAGTTACCTAAAAACGTCAGGGCGAGCTTTCTTT | CASSYLKTSGRAFF